The 29 T cell receptor beta chains listed next were all sequenced from one sample in a study of T cells after yellow fever vaccination. TCRdb reanalysed the 5' RACE reads using MiXCR and keeps one entry per CDR3 protein. This table has hundreds of thousands of distinct CDR3 sequences, approximately 13% appearing once. The sequencing here drew on PBMCs, taken on the day of the yellow fever booster vaccination. These TCRs come from a man younger than 45 who received the YFV17D yellow fever vaccine.

This clonotype appeared many times. V usage is TRBV7-9 and J usage is TRBJ1-1; D unclear. Germline V gene lookup returns CDR1 SEHNR and CDR2 FQNEAQ (reference sequence). This CDR3 comprises 13 residues. V shed 10 bases and J shed 0 bases, with 12 bases lying between them. CDR3 coding DNA: TGTGCCACCCCTCTGGGGATGAACACTGAAGCTTTCTTT. Protein: CATPLGMNTEAFF.

This clonotype was observed a handful of times. The rearrangement joins TRBV25-1 to TRBJ2-1; D gene unclear. V lost 2 bases to trimming and J lost 10 bases, with 18 bases between them. The CDR3 sequence is 15 residues long. CDR1 MGHDK and CDR2 SYGVNS come from the germline V gene. The CDR3, as DNA: TGTGCCAGCAGTGAAACTACATTGAAGCCCAGCGAGCAGTTCTTC. Translation gives CASSETTLKPSEQFF.

The chain combines TRBV13 with TRBJ2-5, with D possibly being TRBD1 or TRBD2 (6 bases each). V dropped 7 bases and J dropped 5 bases, with 17 bases sitting between them. Germline V CDR1 and CDR2: PRHDT, FYEKMQ (reference sequence). This CDR3 is 14 amino acids long. DNA for the CDR3: TGTGCCAGCAACGGAGGGCCGAGGGGGGAGACCCAGTACTTC. Amino acids: CASNGGPRGETQYF.

The V call is TRBV10-3, the J call TRBJ2-7; 9 bases align to TRBD1. This CDR3 comprises 15 residues. The V gene's germline CDR1 is ENHRY and CDR2 SYGVKD. V lost 4 bases and J lost 7; bases outside the gene matches: 11. CDR3 loop: CAISGKGTGKIEQYF. DNA for the CDR3: TGTGCCATCAGTGGTAAGGGGACAGGGAAGATAGAGCAGTACTTC.

The chain combines TRBV12-3 or TRBV12-4 with TRBJ1-3; D is uncertain. The ends were cut back, 3 bases at V and 2 bases at J, with 11 bases in the middle. The CDR3 runs to 15 residues. Here the CDR3 reads CASSFGGRTGNTIYF. In DNA, the CDR3 is TGTGCCAGCAGTTTTGGAGGGCGGACTGGAAACACCATATATTTT.

A few counts support this clonotype. This rearrangement joins TRBV7-9 to TRBJ1-1; no firm D call. The CDR3 sequence is 13 residues long. In germline, CDR1 is SEHNR, CDR2 FQNEAQ (reference sequence). V lost 5 bases and J lost 4, with 11 bases in between. The CDR3 is CASSPLPSTEAFF. Written as DNA, the CDR3 is TGTGCCAGCAGCCCTCTCCCCAGCACTGAAGCTTTCTTT.

For the CDR3, the DNA is TGTGCCAGCAGTTACACTGCGGACACTGAAGCTTTCTTT. It yields the protein CASSYTADTEAFF. The gene calls are TRBV6-5 and TRBJ1-1; the D is unclear. The CDR3 is made up of 13 amino acids. V was trimmed by 2 bases and J by 3 bases, leaving 7 bases between them. Germline assignment: CDR1 MNHEY and CDR2 SVGAGI.

V usage is TRBV7-9 and J usage is TRBJ2-1; TRBD1 is a possible D gene (6 bases). Germline V lookup: CDR1 SEHNR, CDR2 FQNEAQ (reference sequence). This CDR3 has 13 residues. This CDR3 is CAFRAGVLNEQFF. Here the CDR3 DNA reads TGTGCGTTCCGGGCAGGGGTTCTAAATGAGCAGTTCTTC. Together with reference TRBV7-9 and TRBJ2-1, the CDR3 gives the full variable domain: DTGVSQNPRHKITKRGQNVTFRCDPISEHNRLYWYRQTLGQGPEFLTYFQNEAQLEKSRLLSDRFSAERPKGSFSTLEIQRTEQGDSAMYLCAFRAGVLNEQFFGPGTRLTVL.

This clonotype was observed a handful of times. The gene calls are TRBV5-1 and TRBJ2-1; 9 nucleotides agree with TRBD2. CDR1 is SGHRS, CDR2 YFSETQ, per germline. Trimming took 0 bases from V and 4 from J; bases not matched to a gene: 14. The CDR3 is 19 residues long. The CDR3 DNA is TGCGCCAGCAGCTTGGAAGGGGCCGGACTAGCGTTAGAATACAATGAGCAGTTCTTC. It translates to CASSLEGAGLALEYNEQFF. Drawing the rest from reference TRBV5-1 and TRBJ2-1, the complete variable domain is KAGVTQTPRYLIKTRGQQVTLSCSPISGHRSVSWYQQTPGQGLQFLFEYFSETQRNKGNFPGRFSGRQFSNSRSEMNVSTLELGDSALYLCASSLEGAGLALEYNEQFFGPGTRLTVL.

The chain employs TRBV12-3 or TRBV12-4 and TRBJ2-7; 11 bases align to TRBD2. J gave up 2 bases and V 6 bases, and 6 bases lay outside the gene matches. The CDR3 contains 15 residues. CDR3 amino acids: CASSRPSGRTYEQYF. The DNA for the CDR3 is TGTGCCAGCAGCAGACCTAGCGGGAGGACCTACGAGCAGTACTTC.

This clonotype was detected many times. The chain joins TRBV5-1 to TRBJ2-5; D may be TRBD1 (6 bases). This CDR3 has 14 residues. CDR1 and CDR2 (germline): SGHRS, YFSETQ. Trimming left V 4 bases short and J 0 bases short, with 10 bases between. Here the CDR3 DNA reads TGCGCCAGCAGCCTCGGACAGTACCAAGAGACCCAGTACTTC. Protein: CASSLGQYQETQYF. The full variable domain, rest sourced from reference TRBV5-1 and TRBJ2-5, is KAGVTQTPRYLIKTRGQQVTLSCSPISGHRSVSWYQQTPGQGLQFLFEYFSETQRNKGNFPGRFSGRQFSNSRSEMNVSTLELGDSALYLCASSLGQYQETQYFGPGTRLLVL.

This clonotype has more than one count but fewer than ten. J is TRBJ2-6 and V is TRBV3-1; TRBD2 agrees at 11 bases. Per the germline V gene, CDR1 is LGHDT and CDR2 is YNNKEL (reference sequence). This CDR3 has 18 amino acids. V trimming: 5 bases; J trimming: 2 bases; junction bases outside the gene matches: 8. The DNA of the CDR3 is TGTGCCAGCAGCAAACTAGCGGGAGTTGGAACTGGGGCCAACGTCCTGACTTTC. Protein product: CASSKLAGVGTGANVLTF.

In its sample, this clonotype was seen a few times. CDR3 sequence: CASNPFAGADTQYF. The CDR3 DNA sequence: TGTGCCAGCAACCCCTTCGCAGGGGCAGATACGCAGTATTTT. This rearrangement joins TRBV27 to TRBJ2-3; TRBD1 is a possible D gene (6 bases). The CDR3 length is 14 residues. The germline CDR1 and CDR2 sequences are MNHEY and SMNVEV (reference sequence). Trimming pared 7 bases from V and 4 bases from J, leaving 15 bases between.

The chain carries TRBV7-6 and TRBJ2-7, with TRBD2 identical over 7 bases. With 4 bases clipped from V and 1 base from J, the junction kept 16 bases outside the gene matches. CDR3 length: 18 amino acids. The V gene's germline CDR1 is SGHVS and CDR2 FNYEAQ. CDR3 bases: TGTGCCAGCAGCTCCCGGGACGGGGGGTCTAGCAGATCCTACGAGCAGTACTTC. It codes for CASSSRDGGSSRSYEQYF.

This clonotype was observed many times. This chain uses TRBV5-1 with TRBJ2-2, with a possible D match to TRBD2 (5 bases). Germline V lookup: CDR1 SGHRS, CDR2 YFSETQ. This CDR3 has 17 amino acids. Between the trimmed V and J ends, which lost 0 bases and 0 bases, there was a span of 12 bases. The CDR3 loop is CASSLAPSGANTGELFF. The CDR3 DNA follows: TGCGCCAGCAGCTTGGCCCCCTCCGGGGCGAACACCGGGGAGCTGTTTTTT.

This clonotype was found a few times. The chain is built from TRBV5-1 and TRBJ2-7, with 7 bases lining up with TRBD1. Germline CDR1 and CDR2: SGHRS and YFSETQ. J lost 2 bases, V lost 3 bases, and 11 bases had no gene match. This CDR3 contains 16 residues. The CDR3 loop is CASSSQTGTAPYEQYF. CDR3 sequence (DNA): TGCGCCAGCAGCTCCCAGACAGGGACCGCCCCCTACGAGCAGTACTTC.

CDR3 coding DNA: TGCGCCAGCAGCCAAGATAGATGGGGTACGCAGTATTTT. Its protein product is CASSQDRWGTQYF. The chain employs TRBV4-3 and TRBJ2-3, with no clear D. CDR3 length: 13 amino acids. Germline CDR1 LGHNA, CDR2 YSLEER. Trimming took 0 bases from V and 8 from J, leaving 9 bases between them.

V is TRBV3-1 and J is TRBJ2-5; TRBD1 might be the D (6 bases). The germline gives CDR1 LGHDT, CDR2 YNNKEL (reference sequence). The CDR3 extends over 12 amino acids. V lost 5 bases to trimming and J lost 9 bases, with 13 bases between them. The DNA of the CDR3 is TGTGCCAGCAGCTCTCAGGGGATGGCCCAGTACTTC. Protein product: CASSSQGMAQYF.

This clonotype occurred a few times. The rearrangement links TRBV5-1 to TRBJ2-1, with 13 bases that match TRBD2. V dropped 3 bases and J dropped 5; count of bases not matched to a gene: 11. Per germline, CDR1 SGHRS and CDR2 YFSETQ. The CDR3 contains 18 residues. The CDR3 DNA reads as TGCGCCAGCAGCTCGGTTATCACTAGCGGGAGGGACAACAATGAGCAGTTCTTC. Translation: CASSSVITSGRDNNEQFF.

This clonotype was observed a few times. The rearrangement joins TRBV12-3 or TRBV12-4 to TRBJ2-1, with TRBD1 matching over 12 bases. CDR3 length: 15 amino acids. The ends lost 1 base at V and 7 bases at J; junction bases unmatched: 2. CDR3 in amino acids: CASSLEGQGANEQFF. The CDR3 region has the DNA TGTGCCAGCAGTTTAGAGGGACAGGGGGCGAATGAGCAGTTCTTC.

On this clonotype: One end of the junction fails to match germline, which may point to a read error. The chain is built from TRBV25-1 and TRBJ2-2, with D possibly TRBD2 on 7 matching bases. The CDR3 contains 18 residues. CDR1 and CDR2 (germline): MGHDK, SYGVNS. Here the CDR3 DNA reads TGTGCCAGCAGTGAATTAACCCGGGGGGCGGGCACCACCGGGGTGCTGTTTTTT. Amino acids: CASSELTRGAGTTGVLFF.

This clonotype has ten or more counts. J is TRBJ2-3 and V is TRBV11-3; possibly TRBD2 for D (6 bases). CDR3 length: 14 amino acids. Germline V gene lookup returns CDR1 SGHNT and CDR2 YENEEA. The V gene lost 5 bases and the J gene lost 1 base, with 10 bases spanning the gap. The CDR3: CASSDAGRTDTQYF. Written as DNA, the CDR3 is TGTGCCAGCAGCGACGCGGGGCGCACAGATACGCAGTATTTT.

This clonotype was detected many times. The chain employs TRBV20-1 and TRBJ2-1; D call uncertain. The CDR3 is made up of 16 amino acids. Germline CDR1 reads DFQATT; CDR2 reads SNEGSKA (reference sequence). Trimming shortened V by 0 bases and J by 0 bases, and 12 bases separated the two germline ends. CDR3 bases: TGCAGTGCTAGAGATCCCCGGAAGAGCTCCTACAATGAGCAGTTCTTC. Protein sequence: CSARDPRKSSYNEQFF.

This clonotype was found a few times. The J gene is TRBJ2-1, the V gene TRBV20-1; D gene unclear. From germline, CDR1 is DFQATT and CDR2 SNEGSKA (reference sequence). The CDR3 is 14 residues long. Trimming removed 6 bases from V and 2 bases from J, with 14 bases in between. The CDR3 is CSADLRITYNEQFF. CDR3 bases: TGCAGTGCCGACCTCAGGATCACCTACAATGAGCAGTTCTTC.

This clonotype occurred many times. At one of its ends the junction is not consistent with the germline gene, which may arise from a read error. The rearrangement joins TRBV12-3 or TRBV12-4 to TRBJ2-7; D uncertain. The CDR3 extends over 12 amino acids. The CDR3 loop reads CASSLLPYEQYF. The CDR3 coding sequence is TGCGCCAGCAGCCTCCTTCCCTACGAGCAGTACTTC.

The chain combines TRBV6-5 with TRBJ2-7; 11 bases are a match to TRBD2. The trim removed 0 bases at V and 2 bases at J, leaving 12 bases unmatched. The CDR3 has 19 residues. Germline values: CDR1 MNHEY, CDR2 SVGAGI. The CDR3 DNA is TGTGCCAGCAGTTACTCGTCGGGGCTGGCTAGCGGGAGGCCCTACGAGCAGTACTTC. Translated: CASSYSSGLASGRPYEQYF.

This clonotype was seen ten or more times. V is TRBV25-1 and J is TRBJ1-3; no clear D gene. With 6 bases removed from V and 0 bases from J, the gap between germline ends came to 6 bases. The germline V gene encodes CDR1 MGHDK and CDR2 SYGVNS. CDR3 length: 13 amino acids. CDR3 coding DNA: TGTGCCAGCAGCCGGAGCTCTGGAAACACCATATATTTT. It codes for CASSRSSGNTIYF.

This clonotype showed up many times. This rearrangement joins TRBV18 to TRBJ2-3; 9 positions match TRBD2. The V segment lost 4 bases and the J segment 6 bases; nucleotides outside the gene matches: 2. The germline V gene has CDR1 KGHSH and CDR2 LQKENI. This CDR3 comprises 13 residues. CDR3 sequence (DNA): TGTGCCAGCTCACGCGGACTAGCGGATACGCAGTATTTT. Its protein product is CASSRGLADTQYF.

The chain employs TRBV20-1 and TRBJ2-7; TRBD1 matches 7 bases. Germline trimming cut 6 bases from V and 1 base from J; bases unmatched to any gene: 9. Germline CDR1 and CDR2: DFQATT and SNEGSKA (reference sequence). The length of the CDR3 is 14 residues. The CDR3 DNA reads as TGCAGTGCAAGGCCTACGGGACAGTCCTACGAGCAGTACTTC. This sequence encodes CSARPTGQSYEQYF.